Sample share makes the clone carrying this T cell receptor (beta chain) medium-sized (0.01 to 0.1%). Its antigen is still unknown. The source of the sample is a study of spatial heterogeneity in lung cancer. Study-wide results and caveats: It was found that expanded intratumoral alpha and beta TCR counts tracked tumor mutation counts.

MiXCR was run by TCRdb on the 5' RACE reads, yielding one entry per CDR3 protein. The sample yields some 6,000 distinct CDR3 sequences, over 7.5% seen once. Time point: sample taken at primary tumor resection. Trimming took 4 bases from V and 0 from J; bases not matched to a gene: 2. Germline V lookup: CDR1 MDHEN, CDR2 SYDVKM. The length of the CDR3 is 14 residues. This material consisted of lung tumor tissue, taken at surgery. This TCR was recovered from a female donor with early-stage non-small cell lung cancer. J is TRBJ2-5 and V is TRBV28; 7 bases map to TRBD1. CDR3 region: CASSSGQDQETQYF. In nucleotides, the CDR3 is TGTGCCAGCAGTTCCGGACAGGACCAAGAGACCCAGTACTTC.